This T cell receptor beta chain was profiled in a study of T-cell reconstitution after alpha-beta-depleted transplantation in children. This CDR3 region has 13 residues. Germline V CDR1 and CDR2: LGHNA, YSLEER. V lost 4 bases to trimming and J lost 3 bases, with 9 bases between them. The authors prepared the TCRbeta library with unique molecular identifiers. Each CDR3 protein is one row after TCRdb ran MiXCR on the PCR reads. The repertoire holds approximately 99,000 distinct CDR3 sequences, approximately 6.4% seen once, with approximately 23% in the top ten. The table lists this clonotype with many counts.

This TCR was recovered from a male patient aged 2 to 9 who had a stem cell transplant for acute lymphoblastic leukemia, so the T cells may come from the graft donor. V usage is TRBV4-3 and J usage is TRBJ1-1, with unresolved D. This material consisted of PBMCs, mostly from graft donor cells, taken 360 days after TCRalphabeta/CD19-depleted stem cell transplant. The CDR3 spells CASSPEGYTEAFF. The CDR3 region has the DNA TGCGCCAGCAGCCCCGAGGGCTACACTGAAGCTTTCTTT.